The 24 T cell receptor beta chains reported below all come from one sample, sequenced in a study of blood T cells in healthy people across ages. A second PCR of about 7 to 12 cycles used a sample-barcoded 5' primer and a J-beta primer mix. TCRdb processed the 5' RACE reads anew with MiXCR; each CDR3 protein has one entry. The sample shows about 750,000 distinct CDR3 sequences, 50% to 65% of them seen only once. Sequencing was carried out using blood. These receptors were obtained from an elderly man in good health.

The chain employs TRBV12-3 or TRBV12-4 and TRBJ2-7; D possibly uses TRBD1 or TRBD2 (6 bases each). The CDR3 has 16 amino acids. Trimming left V 2 bases short and J 4 bases short, with 18 bases between. The CDR3 region is CASSLSGWGAEYEQYF. The CDR3, as DNA: TGTGCCAGCAGTTTATCCGGGTGGGGGGCAGAGTACGAGCAGTACTTC.

The genes are TRBV27 and TRBJ2-1; D may be TRBD2 (6 bases). V was trimmed by 6 bases and J by 2 bases, leaving 11 bases between them. The germline gives CDR1 MNHEY, CDR2 SMNVEV (reference sequence). This CDR3 has 14 amino acids. The CDR3 protein is CASSNGSPYNEQFF. In nucleotides, the CDR3 is TGTGCCAGCAGCAACGGGAGTCCCTACAATGAGCAGTTCTTC.

The V call is TRBV10-3, the J call TRBJ2-7; D may be TRBD2 (6 bases). Germline V gene data show CDR1 as ENHRY and CDR2 as SYGVKD. There are 11 residues in the CDR3. The chain's CDR3 is CPGGGTYEQYF. CDR3 in DNA: TGTCCTGGGGGAGGTACCTACGAGCAGTACTTC.

The V and J genes are TRBV6-2 or TRBV6-3 and TRBJ2-7, with 15 nucleotides matching TRBD2. V was clipped by 10 bases and J by 4 bases; unmatched bases: 5. The CDR3 is 14 amino acids. CDR1 is MNHEY and CDR2 is SVGEGT in the germline V gene. The CDR3 nucleotides are TGTGCCACCCGGACTAGCGGGAGGGTGTACGAGCAGTACTTC. Amino acid sequence: CATRTSGRVYEQYF.

This chain links TRBV7-2 with TRBJ2-4, with TRBD1 matching over 8 bases. The assigned J gene may be wrong: the sequence end matches TRBJ2-7 better. Germline values: CDR1 SGHTA, CDR2 FQGNSA. The CDR3 loop spans 16 amino acids. Here the CDR3 DNA reads TGTGCCAGCAGCCGTGATGGGACAGGACTCTCCTACGAGCAGTACTTC. Translating gives CASSRDGTGLSYEQYF.

As concerns this clonotype: Sequence at one end of the junction differs from germline and may be a read error. The chain links TRBV2 to TRBJ2-5; 12 bases fit TRBD2. The germline gives CDR1 SNHLY, CDR2 FYNNEI. The CDR3 is 17 residues long. The CDR3 DNA reads TGTGTCAGCAGAGTTGGACTGACTAGCGGGAGCGAGGAGACCCAGTACTTC. It is translated as CVSRVGLTSGSEETQYF.

CDR3: CASSFESGSEQYF. As DNA, the CDR3 is TGTGCCAGCAGTTTTGAGTCAGGGAGCGAGCAGTACTTC. The chain uses TRBV12-3 or TRBV12-4 and TRBJ2-7; the D gene could be TRBD1 or TRBD2 (5 bases each). V dropped 3 bases and J dropped 6 bases, with 12 bases sitting between them. The CDR3 consists of 13 residues.

The V and J genes are TRBV27 and TRBJ2-3; the D is unclear. Germline V gives CDR1 MNHEY, CDR2 SMNVEV (reference sequence). This CDR3 is built from 15 residues. The ends were cut back, 5 bases at V and 4 bases at J, with 16 bases in the middle. This chain's CDR3 is CASSEKTVSPDTQYF. CDR3 nucleotide sequence: TGTGCCAGCAGTGAAAAGACGGTTTCCCCAGATACGCAGTATTTT.

This clonotype was detected only a few times. The V call is TRBV5-1, the J call TRBJ2-2, with no clear D. Germline-derived CDR1 and CDR2 are SGHRS and YFSETQ. This CDR3 is 13 amino acids long. Trimming took 0 bases from V and 9 from J, leaving 9 bases between them. The DNA for the CDR3 is TGCGCCAGCAGCTTGGCCCAGGACCGGGAGCTGTTTTTT. It specifies CASSLAQDRELFF. Based on the CDR3 plus reference TRBV5-1 and TRBJ2-2, the full variable domain is KAGVTQTPRYLIKTRGQQVTLSCSPISGHRSVSWYQQTPGQGLQFLFEYFSETQRNKGNFPGRFSGRQFSNSRSEMNVSTLELGDSALYLCASSLAQDRELFFGEGSRLTVL.

Only a few counts were recorded for this clonotype. J is TRBJ2-3 and V is TRBV3-1; D perhaps matches TRBD1 (5 bases). The CDR3 has 13 amino acids. The germline CDR1 and CDR2 sequences are LGHDT and YNNKEL (reference sequence). Trimming pared 0 bases from V and 8 bases from J, leaving 9 bases between. The CDR3 DNA sequence: TGTGCCAGCAGCCAAGATTTTGACAGTACGCAGTATTTT. It yields the protein CASSQDFDSTQYF.

The chain recombines TRBV4-1 with TRBJ2-7, with 8 bases fitting TRBD2. The CDR3 totals 18 residues. J gave up 0 bases and V 0 bases, and 10 bases lay outside the gene matches. From germline, CDR1 is MGHRA and CDR2 YSYEKL. The CDR3 DNA follows: TGCGCCAGCAGCCAAGATCTTGACCAGCGGGAGAGCTCCTACGAGCAGTACTTC. It is translated as CASSQDLDQRESSYEQYF.

This rearrangement joins TRBV12-3 or TRBV12-4 to TRBJ1-4; D is possibly TRBD1 (5 bases). This CDR3 comprises 13 residues. The V end lost 5 bases, the J end lost 9 bases, and 13 bases lay between the germline ends. The DNA of the CDR3 is TGTGCCAGCAGTCCCGGGACGGAGAAAAAACTGTTTTTT. This sequence encodes CASSPGTEKKLFF.

The count of this clonotype is one. The chain couples TRBV4-1 to TRBJ2-1; D tentatively reads TRBD1 or TRBD2 (5 bases each). This CDR3 spans 14 amino acids. V was clipped by 6 bases and J by 6 bases, with 15 bases between them. Per the germline V gene, CDR1 is MGHRA and CDR2 is YSYEKL. The CDR3 sequence: CASRDITRGNEQFF. The CDR3 DNA follows: TGCGCCAGCAGAGATATCACTAGGGGCAATGAGCAGTTCTTC.

The rearrangement joins TRBV7-2 to TRBJ1-6; TRBD1 matches at 12 bases. With V trimmed by 3 bases and J by 6 bases, 6 bases remained unmatched. CDR3 length: 17 residues. From germline, CDR1 is SGHTA and CDR2 FQGNSA. This CDR3 is CASSLTPGQGANSPLHF. DNA of the CDR3: TGTGCCAGCAGCTTGACCCCGGGACAGGGGGCTAATTCACCCCTCCACTTT.

The CDR3 is CAISERSGEKLFF. The CDR3, as DNA: TGTGCCATCAGTGAGAGGTCGGGGGAAAAACTGTTTTTT. This chain joins TRBV10-3 and TRBJ1-4; D gene ambiguous. This CDR3 contains 13 residues. Trimming shortened V by 2 bases and J by 8 bases, and 9 bases separated the two germline ends. Germline CDR1 is ENHRY and CDR2 is SYGVKD.

V is TRBV4-2 and J is TRBJ1-1; maybe TRBD1 (6 bases). Germline CDR1 LGHNA, CDR2 YNFKEQ. V was cut by 2 bases and J by 4 bases, with 17 bases left in between. The CDR3 contains 16 residues. In nucleotides, the CDR3 is TGTGCCAGCAGCCAAAACCCGGAAAAGGGGGTCACTGAAGCTTTCTTT. Protein product: CASSQNPEKGVTEAFF.

V usage is TRBV6-6 and J usage is TRBJ2-7, with TRBD1 matching over 7 bases. J lost 1 base, V lost 1 base, and 4 bases had no gene match. Germline V gene sequence: CDR1 MNHNY, CDR2 SVGAGI (reference sequence). This CDR3 spans 15 amino acids. CDR3 amino acids: CASSYYGDRSYEQYF. The DNA for the CDR3 is TGTGCCAGCAGTTACTACGGGGACAGATCCTACGAGCAGTACTTC.

The genes are TRBV10-3 and TRBJ2-5; TRBD1 is a possible D gene (6 bases). V lost 6 bases, J lost 4 bases, and 15 bases lay in between. The CDR3 is 14 amino acids. Germline values: CDR1 ENHRY, CDR2 SYGVKD. The CDR3 coding sequence is TGTGCCATCAGCCGGGACACGGGACCAGAGACCCAGTACTTC. Translating it yields CAISRDTGPETQYF.

Of note for this clonotype: A single base separates this from a much larger clone, so it may be a read error. The chain uses TRBV27 and TRBJ2-3, with 13 bases that match TRBD2. The germline gives CDR1 MNHEY, CDR2 SMNVEV (reference sequence). The CDR3 has 15 amino acids. J lost 14 bases, V lost 5 bases, and 13 bases had no gene match. CDR3 in DNA: TGTGCCAGCAGTCCTAGGACTAGCGGGAGTGCCGACGCGTATTTT. Residues: CASSPRTSGSADAYF.

This chain links TRBV6-5 with TRBJ1-1; possibly TRBD1 for D (6 bases). The V end lost 2 bases, the J end lost 4 bases, and 8 bases lay between the germline ends. Per germline, CDR1 MNHEY and CDR2 SVGAGI. CDR3 size: 13 residues. This CDR3 is CASSYLQGTEAFF. CDR3 coding DNA: TGTGCCAGCAGTTACCTACAGGGCACTGAAGCTTTCTTT.

This clonotype was detected a few times. This chain connects TRBV20-1 to TRBJ1-4; a weak D match, TRBD1 (5 bases). Germline V gives CDR1 DFQATT, CDR2 SNEGSKA (reference sequence). The CDR3 runs to 15 residues. The V end lost 3 bases, the J end lost 0 bases, and 11 bases lay between the germline ends. In nucleotides, the CDR3 is TGCAGTGCTAGCCCTCCGGGGGCAACTAATGAAAAACTGTTTTTT. It yields the protein CSASPPGATNEKLFF.

This chain links TRBV5-1 with TRBJ2-1; 9 nucleotides match TRBD2. This CDR3 comprises 16 residues. CDR1 and CDR2 from the germline V gene are SGHRS and YFSETQ. With V trimmed by 2 bases and J by 5 bases, 8 bases remained unmatched. CDR3 DNA: TGCGCCAGCAGCTTAAGGGTGCGGGAGGGCCACAATGAGCAGTTCTTC. It specifies CASSLRVREGHNEQFF. The variable domain in full, completed from reference TRBV5-1 and TRBJ2-1, reads KAGVTQTPRYLIKTRGQQVTLSCSPISGHRSVSWYQQTPGQGLQFLFEYFSETQRNKGNFPGRFSGRQFSNSRSEMNVSTLELGDSALYLCASSLRVREGHNEQFFGPGTRLTVL.

The V call is TRBV20-1, the J call TRBJ1-1; tentatively, D is TRBD1 (5 bases). The CDR3 runs 16 residues. V lost 0 bases to trimming and J lost 1 base, with 15 bases between them. Germline CDR1 and CDR2: DFQATT and SNEGSKA (reference sequence). The CDR3 region is CSARDLLGHWNTEAFF. The CDR3 DNA follows: TGCAGTGCTAGAGATTTGTTAGGACATTGGAACACTGAAGCTTTCTTT.

There are a few counts of this clonotype. The chain combines TRBV12-3 or TRBV12-4 with TRBJ2-1, with D maybe TRBD2 (5 bases). The ends were cut back, 5 bases at V and 10 bases at J, with 9 bases in the middle. The CDR3 consists of 11 residues. Here the CDR3 reads CASSREGEQFF. CDR3 nucleotides: TGTGCCAGCAGTCGAGAGGGAGAGCAGTTCTTC.